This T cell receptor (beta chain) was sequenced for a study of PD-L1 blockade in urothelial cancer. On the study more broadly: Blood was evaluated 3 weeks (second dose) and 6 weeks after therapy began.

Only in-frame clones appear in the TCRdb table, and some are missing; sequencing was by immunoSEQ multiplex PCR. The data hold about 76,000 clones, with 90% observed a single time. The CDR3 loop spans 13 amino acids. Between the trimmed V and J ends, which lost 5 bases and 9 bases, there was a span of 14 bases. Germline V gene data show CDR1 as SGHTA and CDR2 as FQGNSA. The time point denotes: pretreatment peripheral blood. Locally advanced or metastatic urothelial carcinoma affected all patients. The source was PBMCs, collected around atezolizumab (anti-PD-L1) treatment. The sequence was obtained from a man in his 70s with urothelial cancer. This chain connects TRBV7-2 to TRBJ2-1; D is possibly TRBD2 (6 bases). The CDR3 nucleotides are TGTGCCAGCAGCCCGGGACTGTGGGGTGAGCAGTTCTTC. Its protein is CASSPGLWGEQFF.